Following are 24 T cell receptor beta chains from one sample sequenced in a study of T cell responses to AZD1222 COVID-19 vaccine. TCRdb keeps only in-frame clones here, not all; method: immunoSEQ multiplex PCR. This table holds 100,000 to 150,000 clones, around 90% found once. Here the sequenced sample was peripheral blood, taken on day 0 of AZD1222 vaccination. The receptors were gathered from an adult in good health.

The gene calls are TRBV19 and TRBJ1-5; weak D call: TRBD1 (5 bases). Germline CDR1 reads LNHDA; CDR2 reads SQIVND (reference sequence). Trimming stripped 5 bases from V and 2 bases from J, with 13 bases between. This CDR3 is built from 15 residues. CDR3 DNA sequence: TGTGCCAGTAGTTGGTCTGGGGGAGGCAATCAGCCCCAGCATTTT. Encoded protein: CASSWSGGGNQPQHF.

The chain joins TRBV18 to TRBJ1-3; D unclear. This CDR3 has 13 amino acids. Germline V lookup: CDR1 KGHSH, CDR2 LQKENI. V lost 6 bases, J lost 0 bases, and 6 bases lay in between. CDR3 protein: CASSPASGNTIYF. The CDR3 nucleotides are TGTGCCAGCTCCCCGGCCTCTGGAAACACCATATATTTT. The full variable domain, with the rest looked up from reference TRBV18 and TRBJ1-3, is NAGVMQNPRHLVRRRGQEARLRCSPMKGHSHVYWYRQLPEEGLKFMVYLQKENIIDESGMPKERFSAEFPKEGPSILRIQQVVRGDSAAYFCASSPASGNTIYFGEGSWLTVV.

The chain has TRBV2 and TRBJ2-7, with D unclear. V was cut by 3 bases and J by 5 bases, with 5 bases left in between. CDR1 is SNHLY and CDR2 is FYNNEI in the germline V gene. CDR3 length equals 11 residues. The CDR3 spells CASSDINEQYF. CDR3 sequence (DNA): TGTGCCAGCAGTGACATAAACGAGCAGTACTTC.

The V and J genes are TRBV29-1 and TRBJ2-7, with D possibly being TRBD1 (6 bases). Germline CDR1 is SQVTM and CDR2 is ANQGSEA. This CDR3 region has 11 residues. V was pared by 6 bases and J by 3 bases, with 9 bases between. DNA for the CDR3: TGCAGCGTACAGGGTGGCTACGAGCAGTACTTC. Translation: CSVQGGYEQYF.

This clone was counted a single time. The rearrangement uses TRBV27 and TRBJ1-5, with D maybe TRBD1 (6 bases). Germline values: CDR1 MNHEY, CDR2 SMNVEV (reference sequence). Trimming took off 1 base at V and 4 bases at J, with 8 bases between the two ends. CDR3 length equals 14 residues. CDR3 sequence reads: CASSLFRGNQPQHF. The CDR3 nucleotides read TGTGCCAGCAGTTTATTCAGGGGAAATCAGCCCCAGCATTTT.

The rearrangement links TRBV4-1 to TRBJ2-6, with D tentatively TRBD1 (6 bases). The CDR3 loop spans 18 amino acids. The germline V gene has CDR1 MGHRA and CDR2 YSYEKL. V was pared by 4 bases and J by 0 bases, with 16 bases between. The CDR3 bases are TGCGCCAGCAGCCTAGGGGACATACAGAGCTCTGGGGCCAACGTCCTGACTTTC. It translates to CASSLGDIQSSGANVLTF.

The V call is TRBV19, the J call TRBJ2-7, with a tentative D call TRBD1 (6 bases). CDR3 size: 14 residues. V dropped 5 bases and J dropped 6 bases, with 17 bases sitting between them. Germline values: CDR1 LNHDA, CDR2 SQIVND (reference sequence). CDR3 amino acids: CASSVAGARGEQYF. The CDR3 DNA reads as TGTGCCAGTAGTGTGGCAGGGGCGAGAGGCGAGCAGTACTTC.

The chain joins TRBV10-1 to TRBJ1-2; D is perhaps TRBD1 (5 bases). CDR3 length: 13 amino acids. Germline V gene sequence: CDR1 WNHNN, CDR2 SYGVQD (reference sequence). V was cut by 2 bases and J by 7 bases, with 11 bases left in between. The CDR3 is CASSEKGGTGYTF. DNA of the CDR3: TGCGCCAGCAGTGAGAAGGGAGGGACTGGCTACACCTTC.

This sequence joins TRBV28 and TRBJ1-4, with D unresolved. This CDR3 has 13 residues. Germline V CDR1 and CDR2: MDHEN, SYDVKM. The V and J ends lost 10 bases and 2 bases respectively, with 11 bases between them. This CDR3 is CATNGRTNEKLFF. The CDR3 DNA follows: TGTGCCACCAACGGAAGGACTAATGAAAAACTGTTTTTT.

The chain employs TRBV7-3 and TRBJ2-1; D perhaps matches TRBD1 (6 bases). Germline assignment: CDR1 SGHTA and CDR2 FQGTGA. V was trimmed by 5 bases and J by 0 bases, leaving 14 bases between them. The CDR3 runs to 16 residues. CDR3 sequence reads: CASSPRQASSYNEQFF. CDR3 coding DNA: TGTGCCAGCAGCCCACGACAGGCCAGCTCCTACAATGAGCAGTTCTTC. Combining the CDR3 with reference TRBV7-3 and TRBJ2-1 gives the whole variable domain GAGVSQTPSNKVTEKGKYVELRCDPISGHTALYWYRQSLGQGPEFLIYFQGTGAADDSGLPNDRFFAVRPEGSVSTLKIQRTERGDSAVYLCASSPRQASSYNEQFFGPGTRLTVL.

The CDR3 coding sequence is TGCAGTGCTAGAAGCGGCTACACCTTC. Translation gives CSARSGYTF. V gene TRBV20-1 combines with J gene TRBJ1-2, with D unclear. The V and J ends lost 2 bases and 8 bases respectively, with 3 bases between them. CDR3 size: 9 residues. In germline, CDR1 is DFQATT, CDR2 SNEGSKA (reference sequence).

The rearrangement joins TRBV6-4 to TRBJ1-1; TRBD1 agrees at 7 bases. CDR3 length: 13 amino acids. V lost 5 bases to trimming and J lost 4 bases; unmatched junction nucleotides: 4. Germline V lookup: CDR1 MRHNA, CDR2 SNTAGT. The chain's CDR3 is CASSSTGATEAFF. The CDR3 coding sequence is TGTGCCAGCAGTAGCACAGGGGCCACTGAAGCTTTCTTT.

This clone was seen a single time. CDR3 protein: CASRPFRTGSYEQYF. The DNA of the CDR3 is TGTGCAAGTCGGCCCTTTAGGACGGGCTCCTACGAGCAGTACTTC. The rearrangement uses TRBV12-2 and TRBJ2-7. TRBV12-2 is designated a pseudogene. This CDR3 spans 15 amino acids.

The chain links TRBV27 to TRBJ1-2, with D possibly TRBD1 on 5 matching bases. CDR3 length equals 19 residues. The germline V and J ends were trimmed by 0 bases and 4 bases, with 24 bases remaining between them. Germline loops: CDR1 MNHEY, CDR2 SMNVEV (reference sequence). The CDR3 spells CASSLSGWAGQQLTYGYTF. The CDR3, as DNA: TGTGCCAGCAGTTTATCGGGTTGGGCAGGGCAGCAACTTACCTATGGCTACACCTTC.

V gene TRBV6-1 combines with J gene TRBJ2-5; tentative D call: TRBD2 (6 bases). V dropped 7 bases and J dropped 2 bases, with 8 bases sitting between them. CDR1 and CDR2 from the germline V gene are MNHNS and SASEGT. The CDR3 is made up of 12 amino acids. CDR3 DNA sequence: TGTGCCAGCAATAGCGGACAAGAGACCCAGTACTTC. Translated: CASNSGQETQYF.

CDR3 bases: TGTGCCAGCAGCTTAAGGTTCGACGGGGAGCTGTTTTTT. The encoded protein is CASSLRFDGELFF. This rearrangement joins TRBV7-2 to TRBJ2-2; D ambiguous. Trimming removed 2 bases from V and 7 bases from J, with 8 bases in between. Germline values: CDR1 SGHTA, CDR2 FQGNSA. This CDR3 is 13 amino acids long.

Only a few counts were recorded for this clone. The chain combines TRBV6-1 with TRBJ2-1; D is ambiguous. Trimming removed 3 bases from V and 10 bases from J, with 7 bases in between. Looked up from germline, CDR1 is MNHNS and CDR2 is SASEGT. The CDR3 consists of 11 residues. The CDR3 loop is CASSEPLEQFF. Written as DNA, the CDR3 is TGTGCCAGCAGTGAGCCTCTCGAGCAGTTCTTC.

The chain uses TRBV7-2 and TRBJ2-7, with D perhaps TRBD2 (5 bases). V was cut by 5 bases and J by 2 bases, with 13 bases left in between. This CDR3 has 14 amino acids. Germline CDR1 reads SGHTA; CDR2 reads FQGNSA. The DNA of the CDR3 is TGTGCCAGCAGCCCCGAGCGGACCACCTACGAGCAGTACTTC. It translates to CASSPERTTYEQYF.

Only one count was recorded for this clone. This rearrangement joins TRBV18 to TRBJ1-6, with D unresolved. The V end lost 6 bases, the J end lost 3 bases, and 9 bases lay between the germline ends. The CDR3 is 14 amino acids. The germline V gene has CDR1 KGHSH and CDR2 LQKENI. The CDR3 sequence: CASSSGSYNSPLHF. The CDR3 coding sequence is TGTGCCAGCTCGTCGGGGAGCTATAATTCACCCCTCCACTTT. Complete variable domain (other parts from reference TRBV18 and TRBJ1-6): NAGVMQNPRHLVRRRGQEARLRCSPMKGHSHVYWYRQLPEEGLKFMVYLQKENIIDESGMPKERFSAEFPKEGPSILRIQQVVRGDSAAYFCASSSGSYNSPLHFGNGTRLTVT.

The genes are TRBV5-1 and TRBJ2-7, with 14 bases identical to TRBD2. The V gene's germline CDR1 is SGHRS and CDR2 YFSETQ. V lost 4 bases to trimming and J lost 4 bases; unmatched junction nucleotides: 7. This CDR3 contains 16 residues. CDR3 DNA sequence: TGCGCCAGCAGCCCGGGACTAGCGGGGGTAGGTTACGAGCAGTACTTC. Amino acids: CASSPGLAGVGYEQYF.

This chain connects TRBV3-1 (or the pseudogene TRBV3-2) to TRBJ2-7; the D is unclear. This CDR3 is 13 amino acids long. The germline V gene has CDR1 LGHDT and CDR2 YNNKEL (reference sequence). V was pared by 2 bases and J by 1 base, with 6 bases between. The CDR3 sequence: CASSQSESYEQYF. CDR3 nucleotides: TGTGCCAGCAGCCAATCGGAATCCTACGAGCAGTACTTC.

This clone was detected once. The chain carries TRBV9 and TRBJ1-1; perhaps TRBD1 as D (5 bases). The CDR3 totals 14 residues. The V gene lost 3 bases and the J gene lost 11 bases, with 20 bases spanning the gap. Germline loops: CDR1 SGDLS, CDR2 YYNGEE. This CDR3 is CASSAVRVGGLAFF. CDR3 nucleotide sequence: TGTGCCAGCAGCGCAGTCAGGGTTGGGGGACTGGCTTTCTTT.

Here the CDR3 DNA reads TGTGCCAGTAGTATGAAACCCGGGGGCACTGAAGCTTTCTTT. Its protein product is CASSMKPGGTEAFF. The chain joins TRBV19 to TRBJ1-1; the D gene is possibly TRBD1 (5 bases). Germline assignment: CDR1 LNHDA and CDR2 SQIVND (reference sequence). The CDR3 runs to 14 residues. V shed 3 bases and J shed 4 bases, with 12 bases lying between them.

This chain links TRBV7-3 with TRBJ2-1, with D possibly matching TRBD1 (5 bases). Germline V gives CDR1 SGHTA, CDR2 FQGTGA. The V gene lost 1 base and the J gene lost 8 bases, with 15 bases spanning the gap. This CDR3 is 15 amino acids long. CDR3 nucleotides: TGTGCCAGCAGCTTAAAGGGGCCGGGTGGGCATGAGCAGTTCTTC. This encodes CASSLKGPGGHEQFF.